This T cell receptor (beta chain) was found in a study of T cell responses to AZD1222 COVID-19 vaccine. Turning to the study itself: Pooled samples include second doses given at about 4 or 12 weeks.

The assay was immunoSEQ multiplex PCR, and TCRdb's table has in-frame clones only and misses some. The table includes around 130,000 clones, 85% to 90% detected once. The sequence derives from an adult in good health. The input for sequencing was peripheral blood, taken on day 0 of AZD1222 vaccination.

The CDR3 protein is CAISSPNAGTDTQYF. The CDR3 region has the DNA TGTGCCATCAGTAGCCCTAACGCAGGGACAGATACGCAGTATTTT. The gene calls are TRBV10-3 and TRBJ2-3, with D possibly TRBD1 on 5 matching bases. V shed 5 bases and J shed 3 bases, with 15 bases lying between them. Germline CDR1 reads ENHRY; CDR2 reads SYGVKD. The CDR3 covers 15 residues.